This T cell receptor (beta chain) was captured in a study of T cells in Graves' hyperthyroidism and ophthalmopathy. Study-level results: Ophthalmopathy, which appeared later, was predicted by the model a median roughly 6.4 months before onset. Most thyroid clonotypes that were expanded above 0.001 also turned up in blood.

This clonotype appeared many times. No antigen is known for it. Amplification of TCR beta CDR3 regions was performed using RNA transcripts as template. The TCR CDR3 first-round RT-PCR relied on the HTBI primer set. MiXCR was run by TCRdb on the multiplex PCR reads, yielding one entry per CDR3 protein. This table holds 90,000 to 120,000 distinct CDR3 sequences, around a sixth found once. The CDR3 extends over 14 amino acids. Looked up from germline, CDR1 is KGHSH and CDR2 is LQKENI. Trimming removed 3 bases from V and 8 bases from J, with 16 bases in between. Fresh peripheral blood, under 13 ml, yielded the PBMCs.

This sequence was found in a woman between 45 and 65 years old with Graves' hyperthyroidism. Specimen: blood. The genes are TRBV18 and TRBJ1-1, with D possibly matching TRBD1 (6 bases). The CDR3 spells CASSPPTPRGEAFF. The CDR3 nucleotides read TGTGCCAGCTCACCCCCGACCCCAAGGGGGGAAGCTTTCTTT.